This T cell receptor (beta chain) was sequenced in a study of T cells in Graves' hyperthyroidism and ophthalmopathy. Regarding the study as a whole: The majority of expanded thyroid clonotypes above 0.001 also appeared in blood.

This clonotype was seen repeatedly, ten times or more. Its antigen is not known. Lactation, pregnancy, other autoimmune disease or uncontrolled infection led to exclusion of patients. The length of the CDR3 is 15 residues. The ends were cut back, 4 bases at V and 4 bases at J, with 19 bases in the middle. In germline, CDR1 is DFQATT, CDR2 SNEGSKA (reference sequence). RNA transcripts were the template for amplifying TCR beta CDR3 regions. With the HTBI primer set, the TCR CDR3 went through a first round of RT-PCR. TCRdb re-called the multiplex PCR reads through MiXCR, storing one row per CDR3 protein. Of around 180,000 distinct CDR3 sequences detected, about 17% appear once; the ten largest clones hold roughly 28%.

The sequence came from a woman in her forties or fifties with Graves' hyperthyroidism. Sequenced input: blood. The V call is TRBV20-1, the J call TRBJ2-5; perhaps TRBD2 as D (7 bases). The CDR3 DNA is TGCAGTGCTACCCCTAGCGGCAGCAGGGGAGAGACCCAGTACTTC. It translates to CSATPSGSRGETQYF.